A selection of T cell receptor beta chains follows, all from one sample in a study of T cell changes during pregnancy in multiple sclerosis. Sequenced by immunoSEQ multiplex PCR; TCRdb stores in-frame clones only, minus some. The sample records 60,000 to 75,000 clones, about 92% being singletons. The sample consisted of peripheral blood, taken in the second trimester of pregnancy. These receptors all come from a female donor in good health, enrolled as a control in a pregnancy study. Each CDR3 is given with its conserved first and last residue. A D gene is named only where the DNA matches it firmly.

>17|TRBJ2-3|TRBV7-9|TRBD1
CASSPPGDRASTDTQYF
TGTGCCAGCAGCCCCCCTGGGGACAGGGCCTCAACAGATACGCAGTATTTT
>16|TRBJ2-5|TRBV7-7|.
CASSLGRMVLQETQYF
TGTGCTAGCAGTTTGGGGCGGATGGTCCTACAAGAGACCCAGTACTTC
>15|TRBJ2-1|TRBV4-1|.
CASSQLLASYNEQFF
TGCGCCAGCAGCCAACTACTAGCCTCCTACAATGAGCAGTTCTTC
>18|TRBJ2-1|TRBV7-9|TRBD2
CASSGSGGAILPDNEQFF
TGTGCCAGCAGCGGAAGCGGGGGGGCTATCCTGCCCGACAATGAGCAGTTCTTC
>17|TRBJ1-2|TRBV4-2|.
CASSQANPGLGNYGYTF
TGTGCCAGCAGCCAAGCGAATCCGGGTTTAGGAAACTATGGCTACACCTTC
>15|TRBJ1-2|TRBV28|TRBD1
CASSSPGGQDYGYTF
TGTGCCAGCAGTTCCCCCGGGGGACAGGACTATGGCTACACCTTC
>15|TRBJ1-2|TRBV7-2|TRBD1
CASSLGGAGGYGYTF
TGTGCCAGCAGCTTAGGGGGGGCAGGGGGCTATGGCTACACCTTC
>16|TRBJ2-1|TRBV7-9|TRBD2
CASSLGLAGEYNEQFF
TGTGCCAGCAGCTTAGGTCTAGCGGGAGAATACAATGAGCAGTTCTTC
>13|TRBJ2-2|TRBV6-5|TRBD1
CASSRDSTGELFF
TGTGCCAGCTCCCGGGACAGCACCGGGGAGCTGTTTTTT
>15|TRBJ2-1|TRBV19|.
CASSITGEAYNEQFF
TGTGCCAGTAGTATTACGGGGGAGGCCTACAATGAGCAGTTCTTC
>15|TRBJ1-5|TRBV28|TRBD1
CASSLGQGSNQPQHF
TGTGCCAGCAGTTTAGGACAGGGGAGCAATCAGCCCCAGCATTTT
>15|TRBJ1-6|TRBV5-1|.
CASSLGRGMNSPLHF
TGCGCCAGCAGCTTGGGGCGGGGGATGAATTCACCCCTCCACTTT
>14|TRBJ2-5|TRBV19|TRBD2
CASREAGGRETQYF
TGTGCCAGCAGGGAAGCGGGGGGGCGAGAGACCCAGTACTTC
>13|TRBJ2-1|TRBV5-1|TRBD2
CANWTSGCDEQFF
TGCGCCAACTGGACTAGCGGTTGCGATGAGCAGTTCTTC
>18|TRBJ2-4|TRBV4-1|TRBD2
CASSRGSSGGPAKNIQYF
TGCGCCAGCAGCCGGGGGTCTAGCGGGGGGCCCGCCAAAAACATTCAGTACTTC
>14|TRBJ2-7|TRBV7-2|.
CASSPWELGYEQYF
TGTGCCAGCAGCCCATGGGAGCTAGGGTACGAGCAGTACTTC
>16|TRBJ2-7|TRBV9|TRBD2
CASSVAPAGVIYEQYF
TGTGCCAGCAGCGTAGCGCCAGCGGGAGTTATCTACGAGCAGTACTTC
>16|TRBJ1-5|TRBV19|.
CASSIDNRDLNQPQHF
TGTGCCAGTAGTATAGACAACAGGGACCTCAATCAGCCCCAGCATTTT
>14|TRBJ1-4|TRBV5-4|.
CASSLAGSYEKLFF
TGTGCCAGCAGCTTGGCGGGTAGCTATGAAAAACTGTTTTTT
>14|TRBJ1-2|TRBV28|TRBD1
CASSHRDRLYGYTF
TGTGCCAGCAGCCACCGGGACAGGCTCTATGGCTACACCTTC
>12|TRBJ2-7|TRBV7-2|TRBD1
CASSFRGLEQYF
TGTGCCAGCAGCTTTAGGGGGCTCGAGCAGTACTTC
>16|TRBJ1-1|TRBV7-8|.
CASSLVPRTENTEAFF
TGTGCCAGCAGCTTAGTTCCCAGGACAGAGAACACTGAAGCTTTCTTT
>13|TRBJ1-2|TRBV2|.
CASSDRAGNGYTF
TGTGCCAGCAGTGATCGGGCGGGCAATGGCTACACCTTC